This T cell receptor (beta chain) was documented in a study of T-cell memory formation after mild COVID-19. Study as a whole: TCR clusters mostly belonged to single donors. Findings and limits, study-wide: Contracting CD4+ clones lay largely in CM and EM, with CD8+ ones residing in EMRA.

Germline values: CDR1 MNHEY, CDR2 SMNVEV (reference sequence). This CDR3 contains 14 residues. V lost 4 bases to trimming and J lost 4 bases, with 12 bases between them. The count of this clonotype is one. Its antigen remains unknown. A single record per CDR3 protein comes from TCRdb applying MiXCR to the 5' RACE reads. The table lists 350,000 to 450,000 distinct CDR3 sequences, 28% of them singletons. The J gene is TRBJ2-3, the V gene TRBV27; D possibly matches TRBD1 or TRBD2 (5 bases each). The TCR originated in an adult woman who had mild COVID-19 (a few samples of this study predate the infection). Cell type and time point are not known. The sequenced sample consisted of PBMCs or a T cell subset sorted from them (not recorded which). The CDR3 nucleotides are TGTGCCAGCAGTTACGGGGTAGGGGCAGATACGCAGTATTTT. Translation: CASSYGVGADTQYF.